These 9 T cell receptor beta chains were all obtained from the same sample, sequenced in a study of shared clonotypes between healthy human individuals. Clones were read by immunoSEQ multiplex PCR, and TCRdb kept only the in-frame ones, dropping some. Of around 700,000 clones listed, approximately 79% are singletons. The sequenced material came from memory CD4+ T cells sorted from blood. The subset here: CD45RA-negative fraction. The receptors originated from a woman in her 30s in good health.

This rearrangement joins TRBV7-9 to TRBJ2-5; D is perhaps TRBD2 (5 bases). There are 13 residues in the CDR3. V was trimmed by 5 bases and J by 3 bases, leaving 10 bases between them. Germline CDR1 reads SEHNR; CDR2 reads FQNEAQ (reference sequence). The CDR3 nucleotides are TGTGCCAGCAGCGTAAGCGGCAAAGAGACCCAGTACTTC. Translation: CASSVSGKETQYF.

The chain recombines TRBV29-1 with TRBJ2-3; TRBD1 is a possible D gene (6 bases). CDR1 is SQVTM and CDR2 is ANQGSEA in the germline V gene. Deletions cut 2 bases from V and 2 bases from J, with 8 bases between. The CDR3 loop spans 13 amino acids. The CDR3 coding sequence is TGCAGCGTTGAATACAGGGACACAGATACGCAGTATTTT. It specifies CSVEYRDTDTQYF.

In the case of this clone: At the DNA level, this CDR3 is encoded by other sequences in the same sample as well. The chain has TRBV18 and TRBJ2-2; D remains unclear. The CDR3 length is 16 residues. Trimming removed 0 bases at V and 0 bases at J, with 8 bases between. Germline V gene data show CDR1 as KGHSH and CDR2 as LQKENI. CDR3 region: CASSPPGLANTGELFF. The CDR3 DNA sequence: TGTGCCAGCTCACCACCGGGTCTAGCGAACACCGGGGAGCTGTTTTTT.

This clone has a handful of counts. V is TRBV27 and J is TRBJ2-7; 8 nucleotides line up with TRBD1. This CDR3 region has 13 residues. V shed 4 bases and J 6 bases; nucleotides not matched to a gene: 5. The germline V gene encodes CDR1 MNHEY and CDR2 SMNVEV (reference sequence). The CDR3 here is CASSWARGREQYF. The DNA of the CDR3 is TGTGCCAGCAGTTGGGCCAGGGGGCGCGAGCAGTACTTC.

The CDR3 region is CASSLLGTSGNTIYF. The CDR3 coding sequence is TGTGCCAGCAGTTTATTGGGCACCTCTGGAAACACCATATATTTT. This chain joins TRBV28 and TRBJ1-3; D call uncertain. The V end was cut by 1 base, the J end by 0 bases, with 7 bases between. CDR1 MDHEN and CDR2 SYDVKM come from the germline V gene. CDR3 length: 15 residues.

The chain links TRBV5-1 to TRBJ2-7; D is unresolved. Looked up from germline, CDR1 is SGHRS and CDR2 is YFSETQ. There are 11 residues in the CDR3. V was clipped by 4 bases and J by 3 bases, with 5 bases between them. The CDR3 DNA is TGCGCCAGCAGCGGAGACTACGAGCAGTACTTC. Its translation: CASSGDYEQYF.

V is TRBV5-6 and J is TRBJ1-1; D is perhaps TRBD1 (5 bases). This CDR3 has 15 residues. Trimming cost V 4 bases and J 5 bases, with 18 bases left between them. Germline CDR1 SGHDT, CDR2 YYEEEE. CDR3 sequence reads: CASSRGWQGGTEAFF. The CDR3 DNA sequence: TGTGCCAGCAGCCGGGGCTGGCAGGGTGGAACTGAAGCTTTCTTT.

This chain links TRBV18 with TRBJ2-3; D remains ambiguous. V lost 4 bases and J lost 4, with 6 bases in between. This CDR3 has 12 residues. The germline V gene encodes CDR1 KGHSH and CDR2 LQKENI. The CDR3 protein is CASSLPSDTQYF. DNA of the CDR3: TGTGCCAGCTCACTCCCCTCAGATACGCAGTATTTT.

CDR3 in DNA: TGCGCCAGCAGCCAGACAGGGGAGTCTCTCTATGGCTACACCTTC. Residues: CASSQTGESLYGYTF. J is TRBJ1-2 and V is TRBV4-1; 8 positions agree with TRBD1. The CDR3 covers 15 residues. From germline, CDR1 is MGHRA and CDR2 YSYEKL. With 3 bases clipped from V and 4 bases from J, the junction kept 7 bases outside the gene matches.